These 26 T cell receptor beta chains originate from one sample sequenced in a study of blood T cells in healthy people across ages. A second about 7 to 11 cycle PCR used barcoded and J-beta primers. TCRdb fed the 5' RACE reads into MiXCR, producing one record per CDR3 protein. The data show around 780,000 distinct CDR3 sequences, with 56% seen just once and about a quarter held by the top ten. The sample taken for sequencing was blood. The receptors were sampled from a man aged 40-49 years in good health.

This chain's CDR3 is CASSAFQGQGSEQYF. CDR3 in DNA: TGTGCCAGCAGCGCATTCCAGGGCCAGGGGAGCGAGCAGTACTTC. The gene calls are TRBV7-2 and TRBJ2-7; D may be TRBD1 (6 bases). This CDR3 is 15 amino acids long. CDR1 is SGHTA and CDR2 is FQGNSA in the germline V gene. The V gene lost 5 bases and the J gene lost 6 bases, with 20 bases spanning the gap.

The V gene is TRBV20-1, the J gene TRBJ2-2, with 7 bases lining up with TRBD2. Trimming at V came to 4 bases and at J to 0 bases, leaving 5 bases not matched to a gene. The CDR3 extends over 15 amino acids. Germline V gene lookup returns CDR1 DFQATT and CDR2 SNEGSKA (reference sequence). The CDR3 loop reads CSANGLVANTGELFF. CDR3 nucleotides: TGCAGTGCTAATGGACTAGTCGCGAACACCGGGGAGCTGTTTTTT.

In its sample, this clonotype was seen once. This chain links TRBV5-1 with TRBJ2-1; D perhaps matches TRBD1 (7 bases). The CDR3 consists of 20 residues. Looked up from germline, CDR1 is SGHRS and CDR2 is YFSETQ. V lost 6 bases to trimming and J lost 7 bases, with 35 bases between them. CDR3 loop: CASTPWGAKQGSLWNNEQFF. CDR3 sequence (DNA): TGCGCCAGCACCCCATGGGGGGCTAAACAGGGGAGTTTGTGGAATAATGAGCAGTTCTTC.

This clonotype occurred a few times. The genes are TRBV28 and TRBJ2-5; 10 nucleotides line up with TRBD1. The end of the DNA aligns better with TRBJ2-7, so the J call may be wrong. The germline CDR1 and CDR2 sequences are MDHEN and SYDVKM. This CDR3 is 14 amino acids long. The CDR3 loop is CASLSGQGYHEQYF. The CDR3 DNA reads TGTGCTAGCCTTTCGGGACAGGGGTACCACGAGCAGTACTTC.

There are a few counts of this clonotype. The chain has TRBV4-1 and TRBJ2-1; D remains ambiguous. The CDR3 runs 16 residues. V shed 0 bases and J shed 3 bases, with 12 bases lying between them. Germline assignment: CDR1 MGHRA and CDR2 YSYEKL. CDR3 loop: CASSQDRLGIYNEQFF. CDR3 bases: TGCGCCAGCAGCCAAGATCGTCTAGGCATCTACAATGAGCAGTTCTTC.

The chain employs TRBV4-2 and TRBJ2-5, with TRBD1 matching 9 bases. J lost 5 bases, V lost 3 bases, and 7 bases had no gene match. This CDR3 has 15 amino acids. Germline lookup yields CDR1 LGHNA and CDR2 YNFKEQ. The CDR3 DNA reads TGTGCCAGCAGCCACTCACAGGGGGCGTCGGAGACCCAGTACTTC. It encodes CASSHSQGASETQYF.

The chain uses TRBV3-1 and TRBJ2-3; TRBD2 matches at 8 bases. Trimming took 2 bases from V and 1 from J; bases not matched to a gene: 11. CDR1 is LGHDT, CDR2 YNNKEL, per germline (reference sequence). This CDR3 is 18 amino acids long. DNA of the CDR3: TGTGCCAGCAGCCAATCCCGTGGGCGGGGGGCCCGCACAGATACGCAGTATTTT. Amino acid sequence: CASSQSRGRGARTDTQYF.

The rearrangement links TRBV15 to TRBJ1-2, with D hard to call. Trimming left V 3 bases short and J 3 bases short, with 11 bases between. Germline-derived CDR1 and CDR2 are LNHNV and YYDKDF (reference sequence). The CDR3 contains 14 residues. The CDR3 DNA is TGTGCCACCAGCAGCTTCTCACTCGACTATGGCTACACCTTC. Protein product: CATSSFSLDYGYTF.

This clonotype was observed a few times. V usage is TRBV6-5 and J usage is TRBJ2-6; 7 bases are shared with TRBD1. Germline CDR1 and CDR2: MNHEY and SVGAGI. Trimming cost V 1 base and J 4 bases; bases outside gene matches: 4. The CDR3 has 16 residues. Written as DNA, the CDR3 is TGTGCCAGCAGTTACTACGACAGGGAAGGGGCCAACGTCCTGACTTTC. This sequence encodes CASSYYDREGANVLTF.

The genes are TRBV5-5 and TRBJ2-7; D is uncertain. The CDR3 extends over 14 amino acids. Germline CDR1 is SGHKS and CDR2 is YYEKEE (reference sequence). Trimming shortened V by 3 bases and J by 0 bases, and 10 bases separated the two germline ends. For the CDR3, the DNA is TGTGCCAGCAGCTACTGGGGAATCTCCTACGAGCAGTACTTC. Protein: CASSYWGISYEQYF.

The chain joins TRBV4-3 to TRBJ2-7; no firm D call. Germline CDR1 and CDR2: LGHNA and YSLEER. The V gene lost 1 base and the J gene lost 3 bases, with 10 bases spanning the gap. This CDR3 is 14 amino acids long. The CDR3 nucleotides are TGCGCCAGCAGCCAAGGTCGGGTTAGCTACGAGCAGTACTTC. The encoded protein is CASSQGRVSYEQYF.

The chain links TRBV5-1 to TRBJ2-1, with 7 bases lining up with TRBD2. V lost 0 bases to trimming and J lost 9 bases; unmatched junction nucleotides: 3. The CDR3 extends over 13 amino acids. Germline V gene data show CDR1 as SGHRS and CDR2 as YFSETQ. This chain's CDR3 is CASSLAPGGEQFF. As DNA, the CDR3 is TGCGCCAGCAGCTTGGCCCCGGGAGGTGAGCAGTTCTTC.

V and J are TRBV29-1 and TRBJ2-1, with D possibly being TRBD1 or TRBD2 (6 bases each). Trimming took 4 bases from V and 4 from J, leaving 17 bases between them. Germline V gives CDR1 SQVTM, CDR2 ANQGSEA. This CDR3 spans 15 amino acids. The CDR3 region is CSVGGGRDGYNEQFF. The CDR3 region has the DNA TGCAGCGTTGGAGGGGGGCGGGACGGTTACAATGAGCAGTTCTTC.

The chain has TRBV12-3 or TRBV12-4 and TRBJ1-2, with 8 bases aligning to TRBD1. The CDR3 extends over 15 amino acids. Trimming removed 6 bases from V and 4 bases from J; junction bases left unmatched: 10. CDR3 in DNA: TGTGCCAGCAGGGCTACAGGGGGAAAGCTCTATGGCTACACCTTC. It is translated as CASRATGGKLYGYTF.

The genes are TRBV7-2 and TRBJ1-5; D is ambiguous. Germline V gene data show CDR1 as SGHTA and CDR2 as FQGNSA. CDR3 length: 15 amino acids. The V gene lost 5 bases and the J gene lost 1 base, with 12 bases spanning the gap. The CDR3 DNA reads TGTGCCAGCAGCCAACAGTCGGAAAGCAATCAGCCCCAGCATTTT. This codes for CASSQQSESNQPQHF.

This chain joins TRBV27 and TRBJ2-1; the match to TRBD2 covers 7 bases. The V segment lost 8 bases and the J segment 7 bases; nucleotides outside the gene matches: 11. Germline V gives CDR1 MNHEY, CDR2 SMNVEV (reference sequence). The CDR3 extends over 14 amino acids. The CDR3 DNA reads as TGTGCCAGCTCGGGGAGGGCCATGGTGAATGAGCAGTTCTTC. It is translated as CASSGRAMVNEQFF.

V gene TRBV28 combines with J gene TRBJ2-4; 10 bases align to TRBD2. The DNA end favors TRBJ2-7, so the J call may be wrong. The CDR3 spans 14 residues. Germline V gene sequence: CDR1 MDHEN, CDR2 SYDVKM. Written as DNA, the CDR3 is TGTGCCAGCAGTTTGGGACTAGCGTCCCGCGAGCAGTACTTC. Amino acid sequence: CASSLGLASREQYF.

This clonotype has more than one count but fewer than ten. The J gene is TRBJ2-1, the V gene TRBV7-2, with D possibly being TRBD2 (6 bases). Germline assignment: CDR1 SGHTA and CDR2 FQGNSA. Trimming removed 7 bases from V and 8 bases from J, with 18 bases in between. The CDR3 contains 14 residues. The chain's CDR3 is CASTIAAEGYEQFF. The CDR3 bases are TGTGCCAGCACCATAGCGGCGGAGGGGTATGAGCAGTTCTTC. The full variable domain, in which reference TRBV7-2 and TRBJ2-1 provide the parts outside the CDR3, is GAGVSQSPSNKVTEKGKDVELRCDPISGHTALYWYRQSLGQGLEFLIYFQGNSAPDKSGLPSDRFSAERTGGSVSTLTIQRTQQEDSAVYLCASTIAAEGYEQFFGPGTRLTVL.

J is TRBJ2-7 and V is TRBV20-1; D uncertain. Trimming shortened V by 6 bases and J by 9 bases, and 15 bases separated the two germline ends. In germline, CDR1 is DFQATT, CDR2 SNEGSKA (reference sequence). CDR3 size: 11 residues. In DNA, the CDR3 is TGCAGTGCGTTGGCAGCCCAAGGGCAGTACTTC. Amino acids: CSALAAQGQYF.

The V gene is TRBV6-1, the J gene TRBJ2-5; tentatively, D is TRBD1 (6 bases). Trimming took 6 bases from V and 5 from J, leaving 13 bases between them. From germline, CDR1 is MNHNS and CDR2 SASEGT. The CDR3 extends over 13 amino acids. The CDR3 DNA reads TGTGCCAGCAGGGATACAGGGAAGGAGACCCAGTACTTC. Protein sequence: CASRDTGKETQYF.

A single count supports this clonotype. The rearrangement links TRBV5-1 to TRBJ2-1, with 14 nucleotides matching TRBD2. CDR3 length: 19 amino acids. V lost 4 bases, J lost 6 bases, and 15 bases stayed unmatched. Germline CDR1 and CDR2: SGHRS and YFSETQ. Here the CDR3 DNA reads TGCGCCAGCAGCCCCGGACTAGCGGGGGGCACCCTCTCCGGCAATGAGCAGTTCTTC. Protein product: CASSPGLAGGTLSGNEQFF.

The genes are TRBV7-2 and TRBJ2-1; D not certain. This CDR3 spans 12 amino acids. The germline V gene has CDR1 SGHTA and CDR2 FQGNSA. With 2 bases removed from V and 10 bases from J, the gap between germline ends came to 9 bases. CDR3 in amino acids: CASSLYLQEQFF. CDR3 sequence (DNA): TGTGCCAGCAGCTTATATTTACAGGAGCAGTTCTTC. Full variable domain (rest looked up from reference TRBV7-2 and TRBJ2-1): GAGVSQSPSNKVTEKGKDVELRCDPISGHTALYWYRQSLGQGLEFLIYFQGNSAPDKSGLPSDRFSAERTGGSVSTLTIQRTQQEDSAVYLCASSLYLQEQFFGPGTRLTVL.

This clonotype showed up just a few times. This sequence joins TRBV4-3 and TRBJ2-3; the D is unclear. The CDR3 runs 14 residues. Germline V lookup: CDR1 LGHNA, CDR2 YSLEER. V was clipped by 1 base and J by 2 bases, with 7 bases between them. CDR3 residues: CASSQGKHTDTQYF. The CDR3 DNA follows: TGCGCCAGCAGCCAAGGAAAGCACACAGATACGCAGTATTTT.

The J gene is TRBJ2-7, the V gene TRBV7-8; 13 bases line up with TRBD2. Trimming cost V 5 bases and J 7 bases; bases outside gene matches: 11. Germline CDR1 and CDR2: SGHVS and FQNEAQ. CDR3 size: 16 residues. The CDR3 DNA follows: TGTGCCAGCAGCACCCGAGGAGGGACTAGCGGGAATGAGCAGTACTTC. Translating it yields CASSTRGGTSGNEQYF.

The rearrangement links TRBV29-1 to TRBJ2-3; 9 positions agree with TRBD2. Germline trimming cut 6 bases from V and 5 bases from J; bases unmatched to any gene: 15. In germline, CDR1 is SQVTM, CDR2 ANQGSEA. This CDR3 is built from 16 residues. The CDR3 region is CSVVASGATWGDTQYF. For the CDR3, the DNA is TGCAGCGTCGTAGCTAGCGGGGCCACCTGGGGAGATACGCAGTATTTT.

This clonotype has at least ten counts. This chain joins TRBV4-3 and TRBJ2-7; D possibly corresponds to TRBD2 (5 bases). Trimming cost V 1 base and J 3 bases, with 13 bases left between them. The CDR3 contains 15 residues. Germline assignment: CDR1 LGHNA and CDR2 YSLEER. The CDR3 DNA follows: TGCGCCAGCAGCCAAGTTACGGGGTATTACTACGAGCAGTACTTC. As protein: CASSQVTGYYYEQYF.